The next 25 T cell receptor beta chains were all read from a single sample in a study of blood T cell repertoires in COVID-19. Some clones are missing from TCRdb's copy, which holds only in-frame ones; the method was immunoSEQ multiplex PCR. The repertoire holds around 100,000 clones, with more than 65% as singletons. The sequencing input was peripheral blood. Receptors originate from a man aged 65-85 years with active or convalescent COVID-19.

The chain uses TRBV7-2 and TRBJ2-1; unclear D gene. The CDR3 runs 12 residues. From germline, CDR1 is SGHTA and CDR2 FQGNSA. V gave up 6 bases and J gave up 7 bases, with 10 bases separating them. This CDR3 is CASREVLNEQFF. CDR3 DNA: TGTGCCAGCAGAGAGGTGCTTAATGAGCAGTTCTTC.

This clone has a single count. The rearrangement links TRBV24-1 to TRBJ2-1, with TRBD2 matching 14 bases. The CDR3 length is 20 residues. J was trimmed by 2 bases and V by 3 bases; bases with no gene match: 11. CDR1 KGHDR and CDR2 SFDVKD come from the germline V gene. The CDR3 DNA reads as TGTGCCACCAGTGATAAACCGGGACTAGCGGGAGACAGTACCTACAATGAGCAGTTCTTC. It is translated as CATSDKPGLAGDSTYNEQFF.

The rearrangement joins TRBV18 to TRBJ1-1; tentatively, D is TRBD1 (5 bases). With 0 bases removed from V and 5 bases from J, the gap between germline ends came to 7 bases. This CDR3 comprises 13 residues. Germline V gives CDR1 KGHSH, CDR2 LQKENI. The CDR3 sequence is CASSPPGGTEAFF. The CDR3 bases are TGTGCCAGCTCACCACCGGGGGGGACTGAAGCTTTCTTT.

The rearrangement uses TRBV24-1 and TRBJ2-2; 7 nucleotides align to TRBD1. Trimming at V came to 4 bases and at J to 5 bases, leaving 9 bases not matched to a gene. Germline CDR1 and CDR2: KGHDR and SFDVKD. The CDR3 sequence is 16 residues long. CDR3 DNA sequence: TGTGCCACCAGTGACCCGGGACAGTTCATAACCGGGGAGCTGTTTTTT. Protein sequence: CATSDPGQFITGELFF.

The rearrangement uses TRBV7-8 and TRBJ2-3, with D perhaps matching TRBD1 (6 bases). The CDR3 contains 16 residues. CDR1 and CDR2 from the germline V gene are SGHVS and FQNEAQ. The V end was cut by 2 bases, the J end by 0 bases, with 12 bases between. This chain's CDR3 is CASSLHDRLSTDTQYF. The CDR3 region has the DNA TGTGCCAGCAGCTTACACGACAGGCTTAGCACAGATACGCAGTATTTT. Combining the CDR3 with reference TRBV7-8 and TRBJ2-3 gives the whole variable domain GAGVSQSPRYKVAKRGQDVALRCDPISGHVSLFWYQQALGQGPEFLTYFQNEAQLDKSGLPSDRFFAERPEGSVSTLKIQRTQQEDSAVYLCASSLHDRLSTDTQYFGPGTRLTVL.

The chain recombines TRBV9 with TRBJ2-1; 7 bases map to TRBD2. The germline CDR1 and CDR2 sequences are SGDLS and YYNGEE. The CDR3 is 17 residues long. Unmatched junction bases numbered 7, after V lost 1 base and J lost 0 bases. The CDR3 protein is CASSVPSSGSSYNEQFF. CDR3 in DNA: TGTGCCAGCAGCGTACCGTCTAGCGGAAGCTCCTACAATGAGCAGTTCTTC.

CDR3 DNA sequence: TGCGCCAGCAGCTTGGTCAGGGGCGCCTATGGCTACACCTTC. Its protein product is CASSLVRGAYGYTF. The chain has TRBV5-1 and TRBJ1-2, with D possibly matching TRBD1 (6 bases). This CDR3 spans 14 amino acids. The germline V gene has CDR1 SGHRS and CDR2 YFSETQ. Trimming left V 0 bases short and J 4 bases short, with 10 bases between.

V and J are TRBV6-5 and TRBJ1-3; D call uncertain. In germline, CDR1 is MNHEY, CDR2 SVGAGI. This CDR3 has 15 amino acids. V was trimmed by 2 bases and J by 0 bases, leaving 8 bases between them. The CDR3 bases are TGTGCCAGCAGTTACGCAGATATCTCTGGAAACACCATATATTTT. Its protein product is CASSYADISGNTIYF.

The chain joins TRBV7-9 to TRBJ2-1; 9 bases align to TRBD2. V lost 5 bases to trimming and J lost 2 bases; unmatched junction nucleotides: 4. The V gene's germline CDR1 is SEHNR and CDR2 FQNEAQ (reference sequence). The length of the CDR3 is 15 residues. The CDR3, as DNA: TGTGCCAGCAGCACCACTAGCGGGCCCTACAATGAGCAGTTCTTC. Translated, it gives CASSTTSGPYNEQFF. Looking up the rest from reference TRBV7-9 and TRBJ2-1 gives the full variable domain: DTGVSQNPRHKITKRGQNVTFRCDPISEHNRLYWYRQTLGQGPEFLTYFQNEAQLEKSRLLSDRFSAERPKGSFSTLEIQRTEQGDSAMYLCASSTTSGPYNEQFFGPGTRLTVL.

V is TRBV25-1 and J is TRBJ1-1, with D perhaps TRBD1 (6 bases). This CDR3 has 17 amino acids. Germline V CDR1 and CDR2: MGHDK, SYGVNS. Deletions cut 3 bases from V and 0 bases from J, with 17 bases between. CDR3 sequence reads: CASSDMRGGSMNTEAFF. CDR3 DNA: TGTGCCAGCAGTGATATGCGGGGGGGCAGCATGAACACTGAAGCTTTCTTT.

The gene calls are TRBV10-2 and TRBJ2-7; D is unclear. Germline V gene sequence: CDR1 WSHSY, CDR2 SAAADI. Between the trimmed V and J ends, which lost 3 bases and 6 bases, there was a span of 12 bases. The CDR3 covers 13 residues. The CDR3 DNA follows: TGCGCCAGCAGTGACTTCGCAGGAACCGAGCAGTACTTC. Translated, it gives CASSDFAGTEQYF.

This chain uses TRBV5-1 with TRBJ2-6, with D possibly matching TRBD1 (5 bases). Germline V gene data show CDR1 as SGHRS and CDR2 as YFSETQ. V was clipped by 4 bases and J by 2 bases, with 13 bases between them. The CDR3 loop spans 16 amino acids. CDR3 in amino acids: CASSNHQGAGANVLTF. DNA of the CDR3: TGCGCCAGCAGCAATCACCAGGGCGCTGGGGCCAACGTCCTGACTTTC.

The V call is TRBV4-3, the J call TRBJ2-2; 9 bases are a match to TRBD2. V shed 2 bases and J 0 bases; nucleotides not matched to a gene: 1. The germline V gene encodes CDR1 LGHNA and CDR2 YSLEER. CDR3 length equals 16 residues. The CDR3 region has the DNA TGCGCCAGCAGCCAACTAGCGGGGCCGAACACCGGGGAGCTGTTTTTT. Translation: CASSQLAGPNTGELFF.

This chain joins TRBV5-1 and TRBJ2-1, with 8 nucleotides matching TRBD1. Unmatched junction bases numbered 5, after V lost 7 bases and J lost 5 bases. Germline V gene data show CDR1 as SGHRS and CDR2 as YFSETQ. The CDR3 runs to 13 residues. The CDR3 DNA sequence: TGCGCCAGCGGGGACAGGCTCCACAATGAGCAGTTCTTC. Translating gives CASGDRLHNEQFF.

V usage is TRBV6-4 and J usage is TRBJ2-1; 7 bases are a match to TRBD2. J was trimmed by 6 bases and V by 6 bases; bases with no gene match: 5. The CDR3 sequence is 13 residues long. Germline loops: CDR1 MRHNA, CDR2 SNTAGT. CDR3 amino acids: CASSAIAGNEQFF. The CDR3 DNA is TGTGCCAGCAGCGCAATAGCGGGCAATGAGCAGTTCTTC.

This chain links TRBV3-1 (or the pseudogene TRBV3-2) with TRBJ1-2, with 7 bases identical to TRBD1. Germline lookup yields CDR1 LGHDT and CDR2 YNNKEL (reference sequence). J gave up 3 bases and V 0 bases, and 10 bases lay outside the gene matches. The CDR3 covers 17 residues. In DNA, the CDR3 is TGTGCCAGCAGCCAAGATCGGGAGTGGGACAGATACTATGGCTACACCTTC. Its translation is CASSQDREWDRYYGYTF.

This clone has just a few counts. The rearrangement uses TRBV5-4 and TRBJ1-1; no definite D call. The CDR3 is 14 amino acids. Germline lookup yields CDR1 SGHNT and CDR2 YYREEE (reference sequence). V gave up 0 bases and J gave up 1 base, with 7 bases separating them. CDR3 sequence (DNA): TGTGCCAGCAGCTTGGGCGGCTGGAACACTGAAGCTTTCTTT. Residues: CASSLGGWNTEAFF.

V usage is TRBV14 and J usage is TRBJ1-4, with a tentative D call TRBD1 (5 bases). V lost 1 base and J 10 bases, leaving 22 bases between the germline ends. Germline CDR1 and CDR2: SGHDN and FVKESK. This CDR3 is built from 17 residues. This CDR3 is CASSQGMNLGGSTKLFF. DNA of the CDR3: TGTGCCAGCAGCCAAGGGATGAATCTGGGGGGGAGCACAAAACTGTTTTTT.

The CDR3 protein is CASSFNRGDAGELFF. CDR3 bases: TGTGCCAGCAGCTTCAACAGGGGGGACGCCGGGGAGCTGTTTTTT. The chain combines TRBV5-4 with TRBJ2-2, with 8 bases that match TRBD1. The CDR3 has 15 amino acids. With V trimmed by 2 bases and J by 6 bases, 6 bases remained unmatched. CDR1 is SGHNT and CDR2 is YYREEE in the germline V gene (reference sequence).

The V gene is TRBV25-1, the J gene TRBJ1-3; D unresolved. Germline V gene data show CDR1 as MGHDK and CDR2 as SYGVNS. This CDR3 comprises 12 residues. V dropped 2 bases and J dropped 3 bases, with 2 bases sitting between them. CDR3 protein: CASSELGNTIYF. The CDR3 nucleotides read TGTGCCAGCAGTGAACTTGGAAACACCATATATTTT. The complete variable domain, with remaining parts taken from reference TRBV25-1 and TRBJ1-3, reads EADIYQTPRYLVIGTGKKITLECSQTMGHDKMYWYQQDPGMELHLIHYSYGVNSTEKGDLSSESTVSRIRTEHFPLTLESARPSHTSQYLCASSELGNTIYFGEGSWLTVV.

The chain is built from TRBV27 and TRBJ2-5; TRBD2 aligns across 8 bases. V lost 7 bases to trimming and J lost 4 bases; unmatched junction nucleotides: 8. This CDR3 comprises 14 residues. Germline CDR1 MNHEY, CDR2 SMNVEV (reference sequence). The CDR3 loop is CASKFSGGTETQYF. The CDR3, as DNA: TGTGCCAGCAAGTTTTCGGGGGGGACAGAGACCCAGTACTTC.

The chain couples TRBV2 to TRBJ2-3; 8 bases are shared with TRBD1. The CDR3 runs 14 residues. V lost 6 bases, J lost 0 bases, and 2 bases stayed unmatched. The germline gives CDR1 SNHLY, CDR2 FYNNEI. CDR3: CASRDRVSTDTQYF. CDR3 bases: TGTGCCAGCAGGGACAGGGTCAGCACAGATACGCAGTATTTT.

V is TRBV7-3 and J is TRBJ1-2; 10 nucleotides align to TRBD1. Germline lookup yields CDR1 SGHTA and CDR2 FQGTGA. J lost 8 bases, V lost 0 bases, and 6 bases had no gene match. The length of the CDR3 is 15 residues. CDR3 region: CASSLTAGTGDGYTF. CDR3 coding DNA: TGTGCCAGCAGCTTAACTGCTGGGACAGGGGACGGCTACACCTTC.

This clone was recorded a few times. The chain couples TRBV18 to TRBJ2-5; D call uncertain. Trimming took off 4 bases at V and 2 bases at J, with 11 bases between the two ends. Germline loops: CDR1 KGHSH, CDR2 LQKENI. The CDR3 is 14 residues long. The CDR3 nucleotides read TGTGCCAGCTCACTGCTACAGAGTCAAGAGACCCAGTACTTC. Encoded protein: CASSLLQSQETQYF.

A single count supports this clone. The genes are TRBV18 and TRBJ2-1; no clear D. The CDR3 has 13 amino acids. From germline, CDR1 is KGHSH and CDR2 LQKENI. The V end lost 6 bases, the J end lost 7 bases, and 13 bases lay between the germline ends. CDR3: CASSPEDLNEQFF. The CDR3 region has the DNA TGTGCCAGCTCCCCTGAGGATTTGAATGAGCAGTTCTTC.